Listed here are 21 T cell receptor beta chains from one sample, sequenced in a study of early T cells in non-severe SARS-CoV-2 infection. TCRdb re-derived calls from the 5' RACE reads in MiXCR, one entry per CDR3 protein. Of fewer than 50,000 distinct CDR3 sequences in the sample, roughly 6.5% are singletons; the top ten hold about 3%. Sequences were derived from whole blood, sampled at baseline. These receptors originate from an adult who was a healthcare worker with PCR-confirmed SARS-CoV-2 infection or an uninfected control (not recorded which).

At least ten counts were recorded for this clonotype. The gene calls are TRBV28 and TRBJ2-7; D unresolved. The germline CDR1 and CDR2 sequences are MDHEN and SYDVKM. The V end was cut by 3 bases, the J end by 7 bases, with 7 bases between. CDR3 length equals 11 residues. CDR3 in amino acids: CASSFRLEQYF. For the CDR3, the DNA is TGTGCCAGCAGTTTTCGTCTGGAGCAGTACTTC.

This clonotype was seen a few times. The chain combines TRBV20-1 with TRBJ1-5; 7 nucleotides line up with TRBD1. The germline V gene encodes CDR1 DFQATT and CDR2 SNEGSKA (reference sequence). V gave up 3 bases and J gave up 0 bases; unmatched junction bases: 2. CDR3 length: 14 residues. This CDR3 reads CSASYRGSNQPQHF. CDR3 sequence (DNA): TGCAGTGCTAGCTACAGGGGTAGCAATCAGCCCCAGCATTTT.

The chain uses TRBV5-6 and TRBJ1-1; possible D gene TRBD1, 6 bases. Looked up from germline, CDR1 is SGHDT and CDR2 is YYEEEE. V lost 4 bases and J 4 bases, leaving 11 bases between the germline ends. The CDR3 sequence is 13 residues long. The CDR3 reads CASSLQGFTEAFF. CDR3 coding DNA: TGTGCCAGCAGCCTTCAGGGGTTCACTGAAGCTTTCTTT.

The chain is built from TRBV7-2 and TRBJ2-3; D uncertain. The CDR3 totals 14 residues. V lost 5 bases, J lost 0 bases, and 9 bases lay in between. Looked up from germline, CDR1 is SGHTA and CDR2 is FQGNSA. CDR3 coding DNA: TGTGCCAGCAGCCCGTCCCATAGCACAGATACGCAGTATTTT. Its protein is CASSPSHSTDTQYF.

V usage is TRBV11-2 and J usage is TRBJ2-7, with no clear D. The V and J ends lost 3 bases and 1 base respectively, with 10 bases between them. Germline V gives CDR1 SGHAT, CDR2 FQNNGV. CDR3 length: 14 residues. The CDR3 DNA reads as TGTGCCAGCAGCTTTACCGCTGGGTCCTACGAGCAGTACTTC. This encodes CASSFTAGSYEQYF.

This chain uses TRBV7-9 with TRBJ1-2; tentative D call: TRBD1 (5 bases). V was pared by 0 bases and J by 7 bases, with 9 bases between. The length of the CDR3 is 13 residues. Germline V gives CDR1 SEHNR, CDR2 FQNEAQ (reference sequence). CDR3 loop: CASSLAGAAGYTF. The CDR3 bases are TGTGCCAGCAGCTTAGCAGGGGCGGCTGGCTACACCTTC.

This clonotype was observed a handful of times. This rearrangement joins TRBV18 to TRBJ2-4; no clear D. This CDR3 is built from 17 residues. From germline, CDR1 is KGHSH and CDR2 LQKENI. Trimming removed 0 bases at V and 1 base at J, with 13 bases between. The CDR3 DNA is TGTGCCAGCTCACCACCTTCGGCAGGACGGGCCAAAAACATTCAGTACTTC. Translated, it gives CASSPPSAGRAKNIQYF.

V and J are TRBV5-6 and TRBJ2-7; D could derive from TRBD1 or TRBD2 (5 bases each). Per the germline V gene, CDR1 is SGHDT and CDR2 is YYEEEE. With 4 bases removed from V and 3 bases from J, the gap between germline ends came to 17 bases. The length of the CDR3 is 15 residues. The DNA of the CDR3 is TGTGCCAGCAGCGCGGTCGGGGCCGCCCACTACGAGCAGTACTTC. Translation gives CASSAVGAAHYEQYF.

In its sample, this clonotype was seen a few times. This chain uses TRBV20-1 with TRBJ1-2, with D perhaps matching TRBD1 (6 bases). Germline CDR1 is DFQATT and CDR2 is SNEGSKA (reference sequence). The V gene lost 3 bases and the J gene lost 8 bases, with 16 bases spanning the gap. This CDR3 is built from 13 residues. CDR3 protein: CSARLQGVPGYTF. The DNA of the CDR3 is TGCAGTGCTAGGTTACAGGGTGTCCCAGGCTACACCTTC.

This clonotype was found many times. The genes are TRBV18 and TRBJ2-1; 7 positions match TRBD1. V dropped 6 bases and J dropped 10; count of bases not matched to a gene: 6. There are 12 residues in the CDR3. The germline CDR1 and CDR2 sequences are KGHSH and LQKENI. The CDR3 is CASSGTAEEQFF. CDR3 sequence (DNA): TGTGCCAGCTCGGGGACAGCCGAGGAGCAGTTCTTC.

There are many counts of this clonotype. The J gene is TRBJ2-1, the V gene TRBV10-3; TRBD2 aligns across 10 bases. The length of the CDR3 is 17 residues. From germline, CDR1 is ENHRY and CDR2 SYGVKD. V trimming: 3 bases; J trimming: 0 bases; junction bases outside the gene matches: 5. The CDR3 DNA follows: TGTGCCATCAGTGACCTAGCGGGGGCAACCTCCTACAATGAGCAGTTCTTC. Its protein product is CAISDLAGATSYNEQFF.

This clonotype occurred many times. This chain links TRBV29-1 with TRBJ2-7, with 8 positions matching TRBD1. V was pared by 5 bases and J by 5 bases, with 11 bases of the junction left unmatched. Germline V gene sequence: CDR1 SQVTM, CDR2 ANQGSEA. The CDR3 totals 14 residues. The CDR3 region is CSVNGWTGRNEQYF. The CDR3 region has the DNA TGCAGCGTTAATGGTTGGACAGGGAGGAACGAGCAGTACTTC.

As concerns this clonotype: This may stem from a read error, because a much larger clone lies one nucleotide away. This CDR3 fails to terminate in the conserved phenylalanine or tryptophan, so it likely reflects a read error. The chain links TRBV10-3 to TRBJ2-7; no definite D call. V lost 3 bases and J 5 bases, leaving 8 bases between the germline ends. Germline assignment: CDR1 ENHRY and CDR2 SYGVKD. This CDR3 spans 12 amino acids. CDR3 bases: TGTGCCATCAGTGAATATGTGCACGAGCAGTACATC. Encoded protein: CAISEYVHEQYI.

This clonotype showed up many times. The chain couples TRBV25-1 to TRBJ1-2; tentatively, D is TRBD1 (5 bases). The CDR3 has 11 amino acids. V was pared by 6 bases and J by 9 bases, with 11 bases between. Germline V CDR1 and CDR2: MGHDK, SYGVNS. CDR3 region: CASSGGGRYTF. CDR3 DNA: TGTGCCAGCAGCGGTGGGGGTCGCTACACCTTC.

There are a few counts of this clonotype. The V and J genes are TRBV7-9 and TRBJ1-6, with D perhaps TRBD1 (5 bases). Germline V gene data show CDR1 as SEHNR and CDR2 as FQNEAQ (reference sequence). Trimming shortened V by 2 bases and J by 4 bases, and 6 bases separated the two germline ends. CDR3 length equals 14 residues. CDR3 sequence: CASSLRQYNSPLHF. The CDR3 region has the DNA TGTGCCAGCAGCTTAAGACAGTATAATTCACCCCTCCACTTT.

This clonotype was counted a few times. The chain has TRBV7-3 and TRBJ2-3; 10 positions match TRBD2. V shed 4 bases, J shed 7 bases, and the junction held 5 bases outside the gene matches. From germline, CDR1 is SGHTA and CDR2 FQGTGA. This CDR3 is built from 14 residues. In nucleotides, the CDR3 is TGTGCCAGCAGCTCGAGCGGGGGGGCGAATACGCAGTATTTT. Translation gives CASSSSGGANTQYF.

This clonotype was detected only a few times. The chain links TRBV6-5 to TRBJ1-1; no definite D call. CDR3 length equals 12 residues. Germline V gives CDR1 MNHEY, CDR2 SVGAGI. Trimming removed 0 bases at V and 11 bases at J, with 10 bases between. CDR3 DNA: TGTGCCAGCAGTTACTCGACGACTCCTGCTTTCTTT. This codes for CASSYSTTPAFF.

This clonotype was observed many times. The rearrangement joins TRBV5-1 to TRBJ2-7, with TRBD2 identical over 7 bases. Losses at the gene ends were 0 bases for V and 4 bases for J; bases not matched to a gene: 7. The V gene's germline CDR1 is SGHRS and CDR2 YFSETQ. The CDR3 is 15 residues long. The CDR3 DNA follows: TGCGCCAGCAGCTTGGGAACGGGGGGAACTTACGAGCAGTACTTC. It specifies CASSLGTGGTYEQYF.

CDR3: CASSLAAAENTEAFF. In DNA form, the CDR3 reads TGCGCCAGCAGCTTGGCGGCGGCAGAGAACACTGAAGCTTTCTTT. This chain links TRBV5-1 with TRBJ1-1; D remains ambiguous. Trimming stripped 0 bases from V and 1 base from J, with 10 bases between. Germline V CDR1 and CDR2: SGHRS, YFSETQ. There are 15 residues in the CDR3.

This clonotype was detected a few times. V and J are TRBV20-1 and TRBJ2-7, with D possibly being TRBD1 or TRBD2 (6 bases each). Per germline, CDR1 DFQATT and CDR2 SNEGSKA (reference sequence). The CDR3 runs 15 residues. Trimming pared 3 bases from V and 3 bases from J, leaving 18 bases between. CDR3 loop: CSARFLTGRNYEQYF. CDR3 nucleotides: TGCAGTGCTAGGTTTCTAACAGGGAGGAACTACGAGCAGTACTTC.

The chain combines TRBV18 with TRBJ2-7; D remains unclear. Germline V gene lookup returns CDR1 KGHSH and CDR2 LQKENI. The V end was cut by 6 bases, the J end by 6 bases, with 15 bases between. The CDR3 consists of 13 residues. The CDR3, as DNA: TGTGCCAGCTCCCTAACGGACGGCGCCGAGCAGTACTTC. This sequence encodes CASSLTDGAEQYF.